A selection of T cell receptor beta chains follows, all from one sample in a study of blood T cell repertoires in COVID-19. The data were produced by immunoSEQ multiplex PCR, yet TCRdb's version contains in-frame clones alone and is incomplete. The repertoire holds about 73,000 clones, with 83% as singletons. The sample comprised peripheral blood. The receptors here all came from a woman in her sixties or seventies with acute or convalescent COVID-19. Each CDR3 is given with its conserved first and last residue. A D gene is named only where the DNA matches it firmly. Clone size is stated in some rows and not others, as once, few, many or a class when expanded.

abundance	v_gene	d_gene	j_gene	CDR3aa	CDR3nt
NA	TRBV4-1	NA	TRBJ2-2	CASSQVTNTGELFF	TGCGCCAGCAGCCAGGTCACTAACACCGGGGAGCTGTTTTTT
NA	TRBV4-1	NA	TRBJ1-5	CASSLVMGPTQPQHF	TGCGCCAGCAGCTTGGTGATGGGGCCGACTCAGCCCCAGCATTTT
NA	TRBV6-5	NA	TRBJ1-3	CASTGVNSGNTIYF	TGTGCCAGCACCGGAGTTAACTCTGGAAACACCATATATTTT
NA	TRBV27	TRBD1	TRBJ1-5	CASNPGQGFNQPQHF	TGTGCCAGCAACCCAGGACAGGGGTTCAATCAGCCCCAGCATTTT
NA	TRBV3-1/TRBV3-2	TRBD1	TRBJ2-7	CASSQLGQGTYEQYF	TGTGCCAGCAGCCAATTGGGACAGGGAACCTACGAGCAGTACTTC
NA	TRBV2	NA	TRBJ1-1	CASSERRMNTEAFF	TGTGCCAGCAGTGAACGGCGGATGAACACTGAAGCTTTCTTT
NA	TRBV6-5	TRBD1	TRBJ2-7	CASSSHRGDEQYF	TGTGCCAGCAGTTCGCACAGGGGAGACGAGCAGTACTTC
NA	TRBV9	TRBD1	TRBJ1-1	CASSVTGANTEAFF	TGTGCCAGCAGCGTGACAGGGGCGAACACTGAAGCTTTCTTT
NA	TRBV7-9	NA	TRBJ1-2	CASSFTNYGYTF	TGTGCCAGCAGCTTTACTAACTATGGCTACACCTTC
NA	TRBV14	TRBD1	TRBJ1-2	CASSQDKANSYRGRGYTF	TGTGCCAGCAGCCAAGATAAGGCAAATAGTTACAGGGGGAGAGGCTACACCTTC
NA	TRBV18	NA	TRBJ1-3	CASSPTDSSSGNTIYF	TGTGCCAGCTCACCGACGGACAGTTCCTCTGGAAACACCATATATTTT
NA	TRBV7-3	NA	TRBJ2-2	CASRNQGYGELFF	TGTGCCAGCAGAAACCAGGGGTACGGGGAGCTGTTTTTT
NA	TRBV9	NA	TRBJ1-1	CASSPQQGNTEAFF	TGTGCCAGCAGCCCCCAACAGGGGAACACTGAAGCTTTCTTT
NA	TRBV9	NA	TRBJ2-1	CASSVVSGHGDNEQFF	TGTGCCAGCAGCGTAGTTTCGGGACACGGAGATAATGAGCAGTTCTTC
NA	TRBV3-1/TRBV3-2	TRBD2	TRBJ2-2	CASSDSGDSNTGELFF	TGTGCCAGCAGCGATAGCGGGGATTCGAACACCGGGGAGCTGTTTTTT
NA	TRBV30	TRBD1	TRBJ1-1	CAWTGQANTEAFF	TGTGCCTGGACTGGACAGGCGAACACTGAAGCTTTCTTT
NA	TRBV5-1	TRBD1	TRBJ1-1	CASSPDRGNGNTEAFF	TGCGCCAGCAGCCCCGACAGGGGGAATGGGAACACTGAAGCTTTCTTT
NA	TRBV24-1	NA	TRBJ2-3	CATSSPDEIPTDTQYF	TGTGCCACCAGTAGTCCCGATGAGATCCCCACAGATACGCAGTATTTT
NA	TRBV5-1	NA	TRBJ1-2	CASSPEVVGAGGYTF	TGCGCCAGCAGCCCCGAGGTTGTGGGGGCTGGTGGCTACACCTTC
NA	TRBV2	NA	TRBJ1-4	CASSELQGGEKLFF	TGTGCCAGCAGTGAACTCCAGGGTGGAGAAAAACTGTTTTTT
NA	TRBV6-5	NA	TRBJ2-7	CASEPARPSTYEQYF	TGTGCCAGCGAGCCTGCGAGGCCCTCCACATACGAGCAGTACTTC
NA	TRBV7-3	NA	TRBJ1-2	CASSLDPSGYGYTF	TGTGCCAGCAGCTTAGACCCTTCGGGCTATGGCTACACCTTC
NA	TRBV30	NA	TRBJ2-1	CAVADYNEQFF	TGTGCCGTAGCCGACTACAATGAGCAGTTCTTC
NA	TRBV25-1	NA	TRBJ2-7	CASSEGGEAGVSYEQYF	TGTGCCAGCAGTGAAGGTGGAGAAGCGGGCGTCTCCTACGAGCAGTACTTC
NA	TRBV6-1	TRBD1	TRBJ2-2	CASSDLAGGRKVELFF	TGTGCCAGCAGTGATCTAGCAGGGGGTAGGAAAGTGGAGCTGTTTTTT
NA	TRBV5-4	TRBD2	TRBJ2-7	CASGPTSGDYEQYF	TGTGCCAGCGGACCGACTAGCGGCGACTACGAGCAGTACTTC
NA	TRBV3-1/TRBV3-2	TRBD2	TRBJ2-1	CASSQEGTGGNNEQFF	TGTGCCAGCAGCCAAGAGGGAACGGGGGGGAACAATGAGCAGTTCTTC
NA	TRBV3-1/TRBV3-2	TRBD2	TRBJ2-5	CASSHPPGLVYF	TGTGCCAGCAGCCATCCTCCGGGACTAGTTTACTTC
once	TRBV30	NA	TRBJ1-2	CAWSGPGGGGYTF	TGTGCCTGGAGTGGCCCTGGGGGAGGCGGCTACACCTTC
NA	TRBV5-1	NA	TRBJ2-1	CATGDNYNEQFF	TGCGCCACCGGGGACAATTACAATGAGCAGTTCTTC
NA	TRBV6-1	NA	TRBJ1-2	CASSEAGDRIYGYTF	TGTGCCAGCAGTGAAGCGGGTGACAGGATCTATGGCTACACCTTC
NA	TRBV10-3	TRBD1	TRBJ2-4	CAISAFGTASSLAKNIQYF	TGTGCCATCAGCGCATTCGGGACAGCTTCCTCACTAGCCAAAAACATTCAGTACTTC
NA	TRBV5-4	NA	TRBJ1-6	CASSLVDGSSYNSPLHF	TGTGCCAGCAGCTTGGTCGACGGGAGCTCCTATAATTCACCCCTCCACTTT
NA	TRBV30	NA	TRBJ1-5	CAWSAPGEQIYQPQHF	TGTGCCTGGAGTGCCCCCGGTGAGCAAATATATCAGCCCCAGCATTTT
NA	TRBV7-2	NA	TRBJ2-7	CASSLGAGILYEQYF	TGTGCCAGCAGCCTTGGGGCGGGGATCCTCTACGAGCAGTACTTC
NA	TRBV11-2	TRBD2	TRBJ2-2	CASSLASGTANTGELFF	TGTGCCAGCAGCTTGGCTAGCGGGACCGCGAACACCGGGGAGCTGTTTTTT
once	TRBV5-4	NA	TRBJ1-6	CASSYGGNDSPLHF	TGTGCCAGCAGCTACGGGGGGAATGATTCACCCCTCCACTTT
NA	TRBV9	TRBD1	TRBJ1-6	CASSRGFSGQGSPLHF	TGTGCCAGCAGCAGAGGGTTCTCCGGACAGGGCTCACCCCTCCACTTT
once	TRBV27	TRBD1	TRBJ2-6	CASATGSGANVLTF	TGTGCCAGCGCGACAGGGTCTGGGGCCAACGTCCTGACTTTC
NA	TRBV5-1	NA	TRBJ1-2	CASSPGGGWGYTF	TGCGCCAGCAGCCCGGGAGGGGGTTGGGGCTACACCTTC
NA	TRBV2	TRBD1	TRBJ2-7	CASNPTGGFTYEQYF	TGTGCCAGCAACCCTACAGGGGGCTTTACCTACGAGCAGTACTTC
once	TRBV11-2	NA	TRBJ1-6	CASSAKPDPSGNSPLHF	TGTGCCAGCAGCGCAAAACCTGACCCTTCGGGGAATTCACCCCTCCACTTT
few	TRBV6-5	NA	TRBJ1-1	CASMAAIEAFF	TGTGCCAGCATGGCAGCGATTGAAGCTTTCTTT
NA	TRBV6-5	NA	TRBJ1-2	CASRGEGEKGYGYTF	TGTGCCAGCAGAGGTGAAGGGGAAAAGGGCTATGGCTACACCTTC
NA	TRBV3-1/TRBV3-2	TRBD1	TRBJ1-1	CASSVRQGLFAFF	TGTGCCAGCAGCGTCAGACAGGGACTGTTTGCTTTCTTT
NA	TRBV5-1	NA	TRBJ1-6	CASRPGSDNSPLHF	TGCGCCAGCAGGCCGGGTTCAGATAATTCACCCCTCCACTTT